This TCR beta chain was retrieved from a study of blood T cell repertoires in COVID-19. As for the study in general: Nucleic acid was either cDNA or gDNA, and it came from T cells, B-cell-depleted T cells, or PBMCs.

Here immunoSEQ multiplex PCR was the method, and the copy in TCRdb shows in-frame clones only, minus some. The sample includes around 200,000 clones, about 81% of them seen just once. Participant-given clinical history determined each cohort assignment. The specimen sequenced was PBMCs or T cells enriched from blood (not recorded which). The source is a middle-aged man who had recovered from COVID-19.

For the CDR3, the DNA is TGTGCCAGCAGGTTAGAACAGCACTACACCTTC. Translated, it gives CASRLEQHYTF. This chain links TRBV6-5 with TRBJ1-2, with D hard to call. In germline, CDR1 is MNHEY, CDR2 SVGAGI. Trimming removed 6 bases from V and 10 bases from J, with 12 bases in between. The CDR3 is 11 amino acids.